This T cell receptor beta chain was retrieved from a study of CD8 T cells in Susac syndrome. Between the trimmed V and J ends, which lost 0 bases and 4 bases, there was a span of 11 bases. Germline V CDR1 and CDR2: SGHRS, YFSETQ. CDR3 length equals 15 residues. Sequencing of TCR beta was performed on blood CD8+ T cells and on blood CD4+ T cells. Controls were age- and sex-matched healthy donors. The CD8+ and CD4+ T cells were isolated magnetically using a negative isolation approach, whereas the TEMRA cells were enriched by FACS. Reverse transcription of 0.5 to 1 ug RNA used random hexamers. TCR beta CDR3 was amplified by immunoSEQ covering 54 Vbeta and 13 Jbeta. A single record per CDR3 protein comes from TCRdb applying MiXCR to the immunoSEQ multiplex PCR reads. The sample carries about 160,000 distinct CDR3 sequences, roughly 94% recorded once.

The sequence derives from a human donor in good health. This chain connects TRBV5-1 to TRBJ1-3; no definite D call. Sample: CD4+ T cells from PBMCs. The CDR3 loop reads CASSLEGEPGNTIYF. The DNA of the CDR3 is TGCGCCAGCAGCTTGGAGGGCGAGCCAGGAAACACCATATATTTT.